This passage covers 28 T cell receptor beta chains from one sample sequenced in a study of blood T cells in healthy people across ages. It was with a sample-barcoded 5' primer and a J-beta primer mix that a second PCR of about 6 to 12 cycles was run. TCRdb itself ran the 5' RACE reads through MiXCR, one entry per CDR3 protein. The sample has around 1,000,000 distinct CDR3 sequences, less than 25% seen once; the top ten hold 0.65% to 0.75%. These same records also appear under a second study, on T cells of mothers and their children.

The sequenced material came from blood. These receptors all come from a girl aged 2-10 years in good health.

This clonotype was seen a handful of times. The DNA of the CDR3 is TGTGCCAGCAGCCAAGTACTAGCTAGGAATGAGCAGTTCTTC. It is translated as CASSQVLARNEQFF. The rearrangement links TRBV14 to TRBJ2-5; D possibly corresponds to TRBD2 (6 bases). The J call may be in error: the DNA end matches TRBJ2-1 better. The CDR3 length is 14 residues. Germline CDR1 SGHDN, CDR2 FVKESK.

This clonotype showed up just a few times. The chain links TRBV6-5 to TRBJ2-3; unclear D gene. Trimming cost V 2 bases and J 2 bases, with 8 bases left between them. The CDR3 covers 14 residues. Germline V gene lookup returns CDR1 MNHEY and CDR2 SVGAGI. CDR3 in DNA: TGTGCCAGCAGTTACGGCAATCCCACAGATACGCAGTATTTT. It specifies CASSYGNPTDTQYF.

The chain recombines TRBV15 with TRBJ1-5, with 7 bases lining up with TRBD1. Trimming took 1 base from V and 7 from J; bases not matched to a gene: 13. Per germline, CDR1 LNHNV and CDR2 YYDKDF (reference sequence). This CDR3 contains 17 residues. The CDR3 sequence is CATSRGGDSPIGQPQHF. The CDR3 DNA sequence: TGTGCCACCAGCAGAGGCGGGGACAGCCCGATTGGACAGCCCCAGCATTTT.

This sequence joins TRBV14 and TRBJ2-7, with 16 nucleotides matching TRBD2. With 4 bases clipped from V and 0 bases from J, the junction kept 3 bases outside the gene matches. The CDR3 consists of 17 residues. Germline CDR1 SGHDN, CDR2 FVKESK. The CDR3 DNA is TGTGCCAGCAGCCTGGGACTAGCGGGAGGGTACTCCTACGAGCAGTACTTC. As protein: CASSLGLAGGYSYEQYF.

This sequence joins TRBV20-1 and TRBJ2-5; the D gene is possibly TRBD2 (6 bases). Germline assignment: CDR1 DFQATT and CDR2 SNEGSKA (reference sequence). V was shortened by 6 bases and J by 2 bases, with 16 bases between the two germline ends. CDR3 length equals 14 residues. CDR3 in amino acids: CSASELALQETQYF. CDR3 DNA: TGCAGTGCCTCTGAACTAGCATTACAAGAGACCCAGTACTTC.

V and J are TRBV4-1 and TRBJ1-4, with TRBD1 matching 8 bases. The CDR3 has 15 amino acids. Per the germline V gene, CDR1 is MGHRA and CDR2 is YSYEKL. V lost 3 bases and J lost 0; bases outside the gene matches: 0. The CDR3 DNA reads TGCGCCAGCAGCCAGACAGGGGCAACTAATGAAAAACTGTTTTTT. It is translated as CASSQTGATNEKLFF.

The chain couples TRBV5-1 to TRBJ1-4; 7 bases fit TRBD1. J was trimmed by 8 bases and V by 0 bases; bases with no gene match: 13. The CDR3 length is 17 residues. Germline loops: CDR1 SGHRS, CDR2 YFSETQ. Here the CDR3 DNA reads TGCGCCAGCAGCTTGGGAAGGGGGCCTCTCGGAGAGGAAAAACTGTTTTTT. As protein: CASSLGRGPLGEEKLFF.

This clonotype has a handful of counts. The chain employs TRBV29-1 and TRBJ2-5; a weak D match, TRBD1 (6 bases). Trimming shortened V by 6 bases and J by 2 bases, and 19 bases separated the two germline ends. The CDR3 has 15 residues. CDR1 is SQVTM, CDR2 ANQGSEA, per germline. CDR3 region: CSVKPIETGQETQYF. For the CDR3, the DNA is TGCAGCGTAAAGCCTATCGAGACAGGTCAAGAGACCCAGTACTTC.

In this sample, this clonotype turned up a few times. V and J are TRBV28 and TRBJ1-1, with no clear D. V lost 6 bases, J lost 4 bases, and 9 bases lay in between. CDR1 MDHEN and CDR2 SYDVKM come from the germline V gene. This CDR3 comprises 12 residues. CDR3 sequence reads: CASSGPRTEAFF. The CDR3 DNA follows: TGTGCCAGCAGCGGGCCTCGCACTGAAGCTTTCTTT.

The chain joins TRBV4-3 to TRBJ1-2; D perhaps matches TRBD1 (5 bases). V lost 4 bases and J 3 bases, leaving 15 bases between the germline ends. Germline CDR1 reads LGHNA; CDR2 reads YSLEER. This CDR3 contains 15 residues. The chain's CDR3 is CASSLNPGPDYGYTF. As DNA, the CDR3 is TGCGCCAGCAGCCTTAATCCGGGACCGGACTATGGCTACACCTTC.

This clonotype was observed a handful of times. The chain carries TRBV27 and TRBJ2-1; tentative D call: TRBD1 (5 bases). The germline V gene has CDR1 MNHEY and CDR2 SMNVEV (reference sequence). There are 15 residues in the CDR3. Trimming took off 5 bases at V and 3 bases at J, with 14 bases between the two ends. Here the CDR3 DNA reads TGTGCCAGCAGTCAGGGCGGTAGCCTCTACAATGAGCAGTTCTTC. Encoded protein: CASSQGGSLYNEQFF.

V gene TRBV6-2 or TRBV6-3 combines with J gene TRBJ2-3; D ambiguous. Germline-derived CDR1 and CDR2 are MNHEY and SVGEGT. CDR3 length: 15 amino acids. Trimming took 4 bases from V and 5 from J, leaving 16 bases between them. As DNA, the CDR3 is TGTGCCAGCAGTTTAGGATTGAGTGCACAAGATACGCAGTATTTT. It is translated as CASSLGLSAQDTQYF.

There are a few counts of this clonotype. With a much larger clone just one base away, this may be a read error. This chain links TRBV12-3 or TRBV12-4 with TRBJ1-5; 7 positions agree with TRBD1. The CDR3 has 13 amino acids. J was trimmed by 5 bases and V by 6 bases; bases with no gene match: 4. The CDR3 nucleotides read TGTGCCAGCAGCTTGACAGGGTATCAGCCCCAGCATTTT. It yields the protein CASSLTGYQPQHF.

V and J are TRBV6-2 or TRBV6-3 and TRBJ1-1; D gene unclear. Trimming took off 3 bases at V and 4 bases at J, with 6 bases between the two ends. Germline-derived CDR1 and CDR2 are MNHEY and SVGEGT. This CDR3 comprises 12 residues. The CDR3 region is CASSYQATEAFF. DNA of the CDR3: TGTGCCAGCAGTTATCAGGCCACTGAAGCTTTCTTT.

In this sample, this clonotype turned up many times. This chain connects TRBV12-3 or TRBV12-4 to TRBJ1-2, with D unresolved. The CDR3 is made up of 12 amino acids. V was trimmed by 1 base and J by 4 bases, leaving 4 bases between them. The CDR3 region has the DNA TGTGCCAGCAGTTTAGGTCCCTATGGCTACACCTTC. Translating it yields CASSLGPYGYTF.

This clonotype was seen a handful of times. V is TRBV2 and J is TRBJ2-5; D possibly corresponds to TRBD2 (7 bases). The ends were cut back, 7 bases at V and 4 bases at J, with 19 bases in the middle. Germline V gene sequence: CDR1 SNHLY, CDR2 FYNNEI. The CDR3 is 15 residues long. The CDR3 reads CASKVEGEGRETQYF. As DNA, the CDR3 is TGTGCCAGCAAAGTGGAGGGGGAGGGGAGAGAGACCCAGTACTTC.

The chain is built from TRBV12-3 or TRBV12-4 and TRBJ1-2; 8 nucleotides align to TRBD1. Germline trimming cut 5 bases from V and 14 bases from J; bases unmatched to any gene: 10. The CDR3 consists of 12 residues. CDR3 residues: CASSQAQGAGTF. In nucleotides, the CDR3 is TGTGCCAGCAGTCAGGCGCAGGGGGCGGGTACCTTC.

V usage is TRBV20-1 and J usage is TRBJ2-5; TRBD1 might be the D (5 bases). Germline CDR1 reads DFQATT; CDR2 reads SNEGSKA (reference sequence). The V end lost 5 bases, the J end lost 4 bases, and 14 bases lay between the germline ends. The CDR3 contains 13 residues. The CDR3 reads CSAYKGISETQYF. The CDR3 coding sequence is TGCAGTGCTTATAAGGGGATATCAGAGACCCAGTACTTC.

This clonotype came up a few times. CDR3 DNA: TGCGCCAGCAGCACCGGACAGGCCGCCTATGGCTACACCTTC. Its protein product is CASSTGQAAYGYTF. The chain combines TRBV5-1 with TRBJ1-2; 7 bases fit TRBD1. From germline, CDR1 is SGHRS and CDR2 YFSETQ. Unmatched junction bases numbered 7, after V lost 4 bases and J lost 4 bases. The CDR3 has 14 amino acids.

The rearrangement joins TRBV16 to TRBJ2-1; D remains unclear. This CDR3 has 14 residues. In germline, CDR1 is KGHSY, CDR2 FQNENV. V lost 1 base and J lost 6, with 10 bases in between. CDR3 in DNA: TGTGCCAGCAGCCAATTAGAGCTGTTCAATGAGCAGTTCTTC. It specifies CASSQLELFNEQFF.

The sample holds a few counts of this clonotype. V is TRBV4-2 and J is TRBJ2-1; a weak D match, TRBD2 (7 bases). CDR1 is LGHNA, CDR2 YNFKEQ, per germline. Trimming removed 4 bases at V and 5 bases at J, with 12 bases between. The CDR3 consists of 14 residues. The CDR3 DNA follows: TGTGCCAGCAGCCCCGGGGGGCCCGACAATGAGCAGTTCTTC. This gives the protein CASSPGGPDNEQFF.

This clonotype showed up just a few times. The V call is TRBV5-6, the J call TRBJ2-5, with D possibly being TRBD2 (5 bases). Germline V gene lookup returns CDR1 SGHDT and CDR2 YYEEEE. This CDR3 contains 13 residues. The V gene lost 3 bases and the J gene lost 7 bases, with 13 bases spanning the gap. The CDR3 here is CASSSLGEGTQYF. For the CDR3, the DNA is TGTGCCAGCAGCTCCCTGGGAGAGGGGACCCAGTACTTC.

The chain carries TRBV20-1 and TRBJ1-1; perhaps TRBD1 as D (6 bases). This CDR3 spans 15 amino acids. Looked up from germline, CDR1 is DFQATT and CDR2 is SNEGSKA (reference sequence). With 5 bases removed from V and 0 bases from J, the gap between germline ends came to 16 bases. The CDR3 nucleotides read TGCAGTGCTTACATACCGGGACAACTGAACACTGAAGCTTTCTTT. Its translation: CSAYIPGQLNTEAFF.

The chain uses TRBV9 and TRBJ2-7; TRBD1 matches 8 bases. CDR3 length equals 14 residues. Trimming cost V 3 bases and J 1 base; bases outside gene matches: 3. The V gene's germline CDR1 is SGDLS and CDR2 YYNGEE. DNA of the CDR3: TGTGCCAGCAGCGAAGGACAGGGTTCCTACGAGCAGTACTTC. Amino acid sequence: CASSEGQGSYEQYF.

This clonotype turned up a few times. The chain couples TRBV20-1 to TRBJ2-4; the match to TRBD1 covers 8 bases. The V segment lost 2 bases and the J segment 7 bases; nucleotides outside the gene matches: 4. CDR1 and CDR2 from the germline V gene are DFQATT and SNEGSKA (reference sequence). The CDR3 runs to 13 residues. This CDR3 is CSARTDRGNIQYF. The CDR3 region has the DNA TGCAGTGCTAGAACCGACAGGGGCAACATTCAGTACTTC.

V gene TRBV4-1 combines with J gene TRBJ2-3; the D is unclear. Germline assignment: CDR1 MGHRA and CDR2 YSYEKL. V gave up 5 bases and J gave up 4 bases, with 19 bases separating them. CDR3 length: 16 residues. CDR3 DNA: TGCGCCAGCAGCTCTATCCCGCATCCGGGCGCAGATACGCAGTATTTT. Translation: CASSSIPHPGADTQYF.

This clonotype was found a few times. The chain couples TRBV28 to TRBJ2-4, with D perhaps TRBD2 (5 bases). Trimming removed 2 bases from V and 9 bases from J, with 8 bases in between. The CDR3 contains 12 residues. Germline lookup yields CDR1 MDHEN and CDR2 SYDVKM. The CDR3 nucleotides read TGTGCCAGCAGTTTAGTAGGGAGCATTCAGTACTTC. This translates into CASSLVGSIQYF.

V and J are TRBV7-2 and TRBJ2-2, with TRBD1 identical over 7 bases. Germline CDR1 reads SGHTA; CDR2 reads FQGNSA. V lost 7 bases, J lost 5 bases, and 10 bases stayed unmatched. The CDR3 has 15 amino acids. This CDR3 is CASTYRQGGTGELFF. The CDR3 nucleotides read TGTGCCAGCACCTACAGACAGGGTGGGACCGGGGAGCTGTTTTTT. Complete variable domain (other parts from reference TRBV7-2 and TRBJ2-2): GAGVSQSPSNKVTEKGKDVELRCDPISGHTALYWYRQSLGQGLEFLIYFQGNSAPDKSGLPSDRFSAERTGGSVSTLTIQRTQQEDSAVYLCASTYRQGGTGELFFGEGSRLTVL.